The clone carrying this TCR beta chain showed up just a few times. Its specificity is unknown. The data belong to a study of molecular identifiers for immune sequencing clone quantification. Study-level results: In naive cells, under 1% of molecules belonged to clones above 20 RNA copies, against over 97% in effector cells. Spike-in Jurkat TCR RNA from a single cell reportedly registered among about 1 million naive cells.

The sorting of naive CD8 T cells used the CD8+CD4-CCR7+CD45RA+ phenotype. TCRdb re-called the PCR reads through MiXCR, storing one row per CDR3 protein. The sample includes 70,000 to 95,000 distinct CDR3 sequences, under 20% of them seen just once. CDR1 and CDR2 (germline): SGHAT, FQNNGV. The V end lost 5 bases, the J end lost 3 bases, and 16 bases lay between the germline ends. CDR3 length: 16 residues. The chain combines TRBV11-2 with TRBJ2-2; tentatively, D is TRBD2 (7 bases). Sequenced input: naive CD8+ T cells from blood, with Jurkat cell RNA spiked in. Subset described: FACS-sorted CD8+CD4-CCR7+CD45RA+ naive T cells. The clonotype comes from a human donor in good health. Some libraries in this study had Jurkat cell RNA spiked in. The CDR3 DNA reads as TGTGCCAGCAGCCCGGAGGGGGGGCTCTACACCGGGGAGCTGTTTTTT. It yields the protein CASSPEGGLYTGELFF. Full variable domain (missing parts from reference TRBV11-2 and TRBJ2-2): EAGVAQSPRYKIIEKRQSVAFWCNPISGHATLYWYQQILGQGPKLLIQFQNNGVVDDSQLPKDRFSAERLKGVDSTLKIQPAKLEDSAVYLCASSPEGGLYTGELFFGEGSRLTVL.